The entry below gives a single T cell receptor (beta chain) sequence along with its context. It lacks a known antigen. No much larger clone is present one base from it, and per-base qualities are unavailable. This sample is part of a study of blood T cell repertoires in COVID-19 (dated by TCRdb to 2020 to 2021). As for the study more broadly: Samples covering the acute and convalescent phases of COVID-19 were provided by collaborators in the United States, Italy and Spain. The material from the prospective study consisted of cDNA or gDNA derived from T cells, B-cell-depleted T cells, or PBMCs. Subjects who had been exposed to COVID-19, were actively infected with it, or had recovered from it provided the deeply sampled blood TCRbeta repertoires that made up the dataset. The repertoires were made available in a free public database intended to serve as a resource for research on the immune response to SARS-CoV-2. The samples were drawn from two sources: the first 160 participants of the ongoing ImmuneRACE study, and over 1,000 subjects contributed by 6 global collaborators. A de-identified subject ID, COVID-19 status, age in years and sex were almost always included in the sample metadata. Where available, HLA class I and class II types were taken from metadata supplied by the sample provider and were not determined by assay-based typing.

Relative to germline, V is missing 5 bases and J is missing 4 bases, with 5 bases of the junction outside any gene match. According to the germline V gene (reference sequence), CDR1 reads SEHNR and CDR2 reads FQNEAQ. The CDR3 sequence holds 14 residues, the cysteine and phenylalanine included. Only the CDR3 part of the read is kept: 42 bases, read in frame from the first base. Collaborating institutions collected whole blood in K2EDTA tubes following their own protocols. For TCRbeta analysis, collaborator samples were shipped as frozen whole blood, as isolated PBMCs, or as DNA extracted from either sample type. TCRbeta CDR3 regions were amplified from genomic DNA using the immunoSEQ Assay, a bias-controlled multiplex PCR. The source study handled its data this way. Nucleated cell counts per sample were estimated from amplification of reference gene primers within the assay. Sequence reads were collapsed and filtered to measure the absolute abundance of every unique TCRbeta CDR3 rearrangement. For each sample, productive Simpson clonality was calculated as the square root of Simpson's diversity index over productive rearrangements. The table was pulled from immuneACCESS by TCRdb, which kept in-frame rearrangements only. Such tables lose some clones; where checked, under half of the loss comes from unresolved V genes, and the rest has no known cause. That table furnishes V, J and clone size, whereas the DNA furnished D and trimming. The sample table lists fewer than 300,000 clones, about 90% of them with a count of one. The top ten constitute under 2.5% of the sample.

On the study overall, not on this receptor specifically: The quantity of clinical and demographic metadata differed by source and by participant and was supplied without curation.

The chain joins TRBV7-9 to TRBJ2-5; a stretch of 9 junction bases matches TRBD1. The clonotype comes from a woman aged 45-59 years with acute or convalescent COVID-19. Sequencing was performed on peripheral blood. In nucleotides, the sequence is TGTGCCAGCAGCACGGACAGGGGAGGAGAGACCCAGTACTTC. Translated, it reads CASSTDRGGETQYF.